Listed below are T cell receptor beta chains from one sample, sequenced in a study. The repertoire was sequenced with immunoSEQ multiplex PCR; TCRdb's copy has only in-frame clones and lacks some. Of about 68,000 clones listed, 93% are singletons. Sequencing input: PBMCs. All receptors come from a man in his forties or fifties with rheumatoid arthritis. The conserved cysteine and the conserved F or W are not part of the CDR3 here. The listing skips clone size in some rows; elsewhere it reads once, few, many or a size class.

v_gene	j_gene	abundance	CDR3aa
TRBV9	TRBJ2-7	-	ASSVREGSYEQY
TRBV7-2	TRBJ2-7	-	ASSPNRSHGEQY
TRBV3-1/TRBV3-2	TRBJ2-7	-	ASSQEPGQGEVQY
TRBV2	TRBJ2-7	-	ASRDSGRDEQY
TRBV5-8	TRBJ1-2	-	ASSLAQRIHGYT
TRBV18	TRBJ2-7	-	ASSPPTSGRSDEQY
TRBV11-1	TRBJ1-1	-	ASSQLINRGAEAF
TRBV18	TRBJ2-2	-	ASSVYRGGVPGELF
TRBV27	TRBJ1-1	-	ASSYLDRPAEAF
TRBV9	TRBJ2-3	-	ASSTRPGLATDTQY
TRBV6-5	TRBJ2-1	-	ASSYQGSSYNEQF
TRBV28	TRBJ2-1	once	ASSFNPGLTYNEQF
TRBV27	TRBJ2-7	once	ASSRPGGGPSYEQY
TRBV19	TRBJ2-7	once	ASGLAGSYEQY
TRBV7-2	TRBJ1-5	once	ASSSGTRSSNQPQH
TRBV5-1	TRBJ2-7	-	ASSLDPSGAEQY
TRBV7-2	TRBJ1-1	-	ASSLGLVGTEAF
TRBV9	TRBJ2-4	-	ASSVGDRVRGNIQY
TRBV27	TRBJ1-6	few	ASSLGPYNSPLH
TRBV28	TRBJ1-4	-	ASTPGGLNEKLF
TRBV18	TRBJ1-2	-	ASSPDRGNYGYT
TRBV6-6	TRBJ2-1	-	ASIRGGSYNEQF
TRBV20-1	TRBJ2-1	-	SASFTSGAYNEQF
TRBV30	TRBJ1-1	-	AWARGTEAF
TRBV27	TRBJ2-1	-	ASSLTSSRYNEQF
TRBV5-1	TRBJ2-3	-	ASSLGTVSSTDTQY
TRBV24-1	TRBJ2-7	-	ATSGMGQGVRSGSYEQY
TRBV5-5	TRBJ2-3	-	ASSLLGGGAPDTQY
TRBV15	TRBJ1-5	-	ATSRDRGDLSNQPQH
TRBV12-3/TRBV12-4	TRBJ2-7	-	ASSRDVGYEQY
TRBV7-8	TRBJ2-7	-	ASTLGGLDEQY
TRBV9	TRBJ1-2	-	ASSPRAYYGYT
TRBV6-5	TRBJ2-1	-	ASTSSGRARNEQF
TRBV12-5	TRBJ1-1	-	ASGFEAHTEAF
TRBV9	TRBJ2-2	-	ASSVVARTGELF
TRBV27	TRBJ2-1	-	ASSLTDNEQF
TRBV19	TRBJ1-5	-	ASSIGPKTGQPQH
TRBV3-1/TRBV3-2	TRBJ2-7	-	ASSPLGNRAYEQY
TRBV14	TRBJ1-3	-	ASSPTPMIGSVAGNTIY
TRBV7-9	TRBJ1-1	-	ASRPGLPGTEAF
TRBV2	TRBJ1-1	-	ASSEALSGTEAF
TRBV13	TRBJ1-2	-	ASSLGQGARGYT
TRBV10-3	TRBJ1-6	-	AISERTAYNSPLH
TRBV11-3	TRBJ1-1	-	ASSLTGPGNTEAF
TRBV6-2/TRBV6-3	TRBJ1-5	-	ASSYPGAGSGNQPQH
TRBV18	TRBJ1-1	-	ASSPNKNTEAF
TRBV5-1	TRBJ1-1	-	ASSLARQTEAF
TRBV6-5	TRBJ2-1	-	ASKLESSYNEQF
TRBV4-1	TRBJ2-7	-	ASSPGLSYEQY
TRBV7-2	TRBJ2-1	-	ASSPTRTTYNEQF
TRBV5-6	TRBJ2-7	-	ASSLGRGLSYEQY
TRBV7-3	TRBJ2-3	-	ASSFRGASTDTQY
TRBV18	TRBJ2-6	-	ASSPPPTSSGANVLT
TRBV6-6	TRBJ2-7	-	ASGVGGTSYEQY
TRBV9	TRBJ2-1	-	ASSAQGTAYNEQF